This TCR beta chain was observed in a study of persistence of HIV-infected CD4 T cells. Study background: A median of about eight years of suppressive ART preceded sampling. Up to about 200 mL blood was drawn at multiple time points; a couple of donors had single-time leukapheresis.

Sequencing used immunoSEQ version 4 in survey mode. Sequencing used immunoSEQ multiplex PCR; TCRdb keeps in-frame clones, though not all of them. The sample comprises about 40,000 clones, more than 75% of which are singletons, and approximately 15% rests with the top ten. An overlapping HIV-1 Gag peptide pool stimulated these cells at about 0.91 ug/peptide/mL. Sorted nonresponding memory CD4+ T cells were CD40L-negative, CD69-negative, CD45RO-high. The CDR3 has 15 residues. The V gene's germline CDR1 is SGDLS and CDR2 YYNGEE. V shed 3 bases and J shed 2 bases, with 14 bases lying between them. Turning to this clone: Its target is not known.

The gene calls are TRBV9 and TRBJ1-2; tentatively, D is TRBD1 (6 bases). The sequence was obtained from an adult man with HIV who was CMV-seropositive. Here the sequenced sample was CD4+ T cells sorted from PBMCs after 18-hour stimulation, taken from a patient who received antiretroviral therapy. CDR3 in amino acids: CASSDQGTLNYGYTF. CDR3 sequence (DNA): TGTGCCAGCAGCGACCAGGGGACGCTCAACTATGGCTACACCTTC.